What follows describes a single TCR beta chain. Trimming stripped 5 bases from V and 7 bases from J, with 19 bases between. This CDR3 region has 15 residues. Germline V lookup: CDR1 SGHDT, CDR2 YYEEEE. This record belongs to a study of control samples from healthy donors and cancer patients. Sequencing was performed with immunoSEQ multiplex PCR; in TCRdb, only in-frame clones are kept and a portion is missing. Of 90,000 or so clones listed, 70% to 90% are singletons. The sequenced sample consisted of blood. The clonotype originates from a young man in good health. This chain joins TRBV5-6 and TRBJ2-1; D might be TRBD2 (8 bases). The CDR3 DNA follows: TGTGCCAGCAGTTACCCGGGACAGCGGGAGAATGAGCAGTTCTTC. This encodes CASSYPGQRENEQFF.